These 8 T cell receptor beta chains share one sample of origin, sequenced in a study of response to subunit inactivated influenza vaccine. TCRdb processed the RT-PCR reads anew with MiXCR; each CDR3 protein has one entry. This sample has hundreds of thousands of distinct CDR3 sequences, with approximately 14% found just once. This specimen was PBMCs from blood, taken approximately 15 days before vaccination. These receptor sequences come from a man aged 45-65 years who received an inactivated influenza vaccine.

The genes are TRBV10-3 and TRBJ2-7; 11 nucleotides align to TRBD2. There are 15 residues in the CDR3. Germline CDR1 is ENHRY and CDR2 is SYGVKD. The CDR3 sequence: CESGSGTSGSYEQYF. The CDR3 DNA reads as TGTGAATCGGGGTCGGGGACTAGCGGCTCCTACGAGCAGTACTTC.

This clonotype was seen repeatedly, ten times or more. The chain uses TRBV7-2 and TRBJ2-7, with TRBD1 matching over 9 bases. Trimming at V came to 2 bases and at J to 4 bases, leaving 6 bases not matched to a gene. This CDR3 spans 15 amino acids. Germline V gene sequence: CDR1 SGHTA, CDR2 FQGNSA. The CDR3 reads CASSLSVGQGYEQYF. In DNA form, the CDR3 reads TGTGCCAGCAGCTTAAGCGTGGGACAGGGTTACGAGCAGTACTTC.

CDR3 loop: CAANDRGLSEQYF. CDR3 DNA: TGTGCCGCCAACGACAGGGGGCTGAGCGAGCAGTACTTC. The chain combines TRBV6-2 or TRBV6-3 with TRBJ2-7; 10 bases agree with TRBD1. Germline assignment: CDR1 MNHEY and CDR2 SVGEGT. J lost 6 bases, V lost 11 bases, and 10 bases had no gene match. This CDR3 has 13 residues.

The table lists this clonotype with a few counts. V is TRBV12-3 or TRBV12-4 and J is TRBJ2-3; weak D call: TRBD1 (6 bases). The CDR3 is 15 amino acids. Trimming shortened V by 6 bases and J by 0 bases, and 13 bases separated the two germline ends. This CDR3 is CASRSDRSSTDTQYF. In DNA, the CDR3 is TGTGCCAGCAGATCCGACAGGTCTAGCACAGATACGCAGTATTTT.

The table lists this clonotype with a few counts. The rearrangement links TRBV4-1 to TRBJ1-4, with D perhaps matching TRBD1 (5 bases). The V gene lost 4 bases and the J gene lost 8 bases, with 17 bases spanning the gap. The germline CDR1 and CDR2 sequences are MGHRA and YSYEKL. This CDR3 region has 15 residues. The CDR3 DNA reads as TGCGCCAGCAGCCTCATGCCCCAGGGCGGCGAAAAACTGTTTTTT. As protein: CASSLMPQGGEKLFF.

This clonotype was counted a few times. The chain recombines TRBV7-9 with TRBJ2-2, with no clear D. Germline CDR1 SEHNR, CDR2 FQNEAQ (reference sequence). This CDR3 comprises 15 residues. Trimming cost V 0 bases and J 1 base, with 6 bases left between them. As DNA, the CDR3 is TGTGCCAGCAGCTTAGCGAGTATGAACACCGGGGAGCTGTTTTTT. Translation: CASSLASMNTGELFF. The whole variable domain, remainder taken from reference TRBV7-9 and TRBJ2-2, is DTGVSQNPRHKITKRGQNVTFRCDPISEHNRLYWYRQTLGQGPEFLTYFQNEAQLEKSRLLSDRFSAERPKGSFSTLEIQRTEQGDSAMYLCASSLASMNTGELFFGEGSRLTVL.

The chain couples TRBV2 to TRBJ1-3, with 9 bases lining up with TRBD1. This CDR3 comprises 16 residues. Per germline, CDR1 SNHLY and CDR2 FYNNEI. V gave up 5 bases and J gave up 0 bases; unmatched junction bases: 5. For the CDR3, the DNA is TGTGCCAGCAGTTTAGGGACAGGGAACTCTGGAAACACCATATATTTT. Translation gives CASSLGTGNSGNTIYF.

This chain joins TRBV20-1 and TRBJ1-1; a weak D match, TRBD1 (6 bases). Trimming pared 6 bases from V and 2 bases from J, leaving 16 bases between. CDR1 is DFQATT, CDR2 SNEGSKA, per germline (reference sequence). The CDR3 extends over 14 amino acids. CDR3 sequence (DNA): TGCAGTGCCAAACCGGTACAGGGAAACACTGAAGCTTTCTTT. Its protein is CSAKPVQGNTEAFF.